The TCR beta chain described here comes from a study of T cells in Graves' hyperthyroidism and ophthalmopathy. The study's findings and limits: Ophthalmopathy was told apart from stable hyperthyroidism by a 13 V-J model. Most thyroid-expanded clonotypes above 0.001 were also found in blood.

Germline lookup yields CDR1 LNHNV and CDR2 YYDKDF (reference sequence). CDR3 length: 12 residues. V was pared by 6 bases and J by 6 bases, with 9 bases between. Across 18 months, stable Graves' hyperthyroidism was marked by no progression to ophthalmopathy. Amplification of TCR beta CDR3 regions was performed using RNA transcripts as template. HTBI primers were employed in a first-round RT-PCR of the TCR CDR3. A single record per CDR3 protein comes from TCRdb applying MiXCR to the multiplex PCR reads. The repertoire consists of 700,000 or so distinct CDR3 sequences, with about a sixth occurring once and the leading ten covering around 8%. This clonotype came up a few times. No antigen is known for it.

The chain has TRBV15 and TRBJ1-5; no clear D. The receptor was isolated from a young man with Graves' hyperthyroidism. Sequenced input: blood. In nucleotides, the CDR3 is TGTGCCACCAGTTGGGTTGGTCAGCCCCAGCATTTT. Its protein product is CATSWVGQPQHF.